Listed below are T cell receptor beta chains from one sample, sequenced in a study of spatial heterogeneity in lung cancer. TCRdb re-called the 5' RACE reads with MiXCR, one entry per CDR3 protein. The repertoire holds 2,000 to 2,500 distinct CDR3 sequences, with 15% as singletons. This specimen was normal lung tissue next to the tumor, taken at surgery. All receptors derive from a male donor with early-stage non-small cell lung cancer. Both conserved end residues are part of each CDR3. A D gene is named only where the DNA matches it firmly.

CDR3 protein	J gene	D gene	V gene
CASSPGTVGQPQHF	TRBJ1-5	TRBD1	TRBV18
CASSLSPPPGGEQYF	TRBJ2-7	TRBD2	TRBV7-2
CASSQRGPDGYTF	TRBJ1-2	TRBD1	TRBV7-2
CSASLGGASTDTQYF	TRBJ2-3	.	TRBV20-1
CASSYRGPTYQPQHF	TRBJ1-5	.	TRBV6-2/TRBV6-3
CASSFGEEQPQHF	TRBJ1-5	.	TRBV11-2
CSAREVQKSTDTQYF	TRBJ2-3	TRBD2	TRBV20-1
CASSPNRIRETQYF	TRBJ2-5	.	TRBV7-7
CASSPQGAKYEQYF	TRBJ2-7	TRBD1	TRBV6-2/TRBV6-3
CSARVWSSGGAEAEQFF	TRBJ2-1	TRBD2	TRBV20-1
CASSTKGTGLEKLFF	TRBJ1-4	TRBD1	TRBV28
CATLAGAGAGANVLTF	TRBJ2-6	TRBD2	TRBV28
CASSLRPNSNTGELFF	TRBJ2-2	.	TRBV12-3/TRBV12-4
CASSWGTATEAFF	TRBJ1-1	.	TRBV11-2
CASSYEAASNQPQHF	TRBJ1-5	.	TRBV6-2/TRBV6-3
CASSKRTGKFYEQYF	TRBJ2-7	TRBD1	TRBV27
CSAREQGHDEQFF	TRBJ2-1	TRBD1	TRBV20-1
CASSYGQGYQPQHF	TRBJ1-5	TRBD1	TRBV5-6
CASGTGELFF	TRBJ2-2	.	TRBV28